The TCR beta chain under discussion was sequenced for a study of control samples from healthy donors and cancer patients. Note on this clone: This sample includes further DNA sequences coding for the same CDR3.

The protocol was immunoSEQ multiplex PCR, while the TCRdb copy is restricted to in-frame clones and leaves out a portion. The table shows 90,000 to 100,000 clones, with 70% to 80% occurring only once. V was pared by 3 bases and J by 5 bases, with 4 bases of the junction left unmatched. Per the germline V gene, CDR1 is SGDLS and CDR2 is YYNGEE. The CDR3 has 13 residues. Sequencing was done on a sample of blood. The receptor's source is a woman in her twenties or thirties in good health. The V call is TRBV9, the J call TRBJ2-7, with 8 bases that match TRBD1. In DNA form, the CDR3 reads TGTGCCAGCAGCGAGGGGACAGGCGACGAGCAGTACTTC. Translated: CASSEGTGDEQYF.